Listed below are T cell receptor beta chains from one sample, sequenced in a study of HIV-infected patients and healthy controls. TCRdb reprocessed the 5' RACE reads with MiXCR, giving one entry per CDR3 protein. The table includes roughly 20,000 distinct CDR3 sequences, 12% detected once. The specimen was blood. Receptors originate from an adult in good health. CDR3s include the opening cysteine and the closing phenylalanine or tryptophan. A D gene is named only where the DNA matches it firmly. Clone size is stated in some rows and not others, as once, few, many or a class when expanded.

D: .; V: TRBV7-8; J: TRBJ1-2; size: many; CDR3: CASSTRTGQTYGYTF; DNA: TGTGCCAGCAGCACAAGAACTGGACAGACCTATGGCTACACCTTC
D: .; V: TRBV12-3/TRBV12-4; J: TRBJ2-3; size: many; CDR3: CASSLGSGSRTDTQYF; DNA: TGTGCCAGCAGTTTAGGGTCTGGATCGCGCACAGATACGCAGTATTTT
D: .; V: TRBV10-3; J: TRBJ1-1; size: .; CDR3: CAISDGFTEAFF; DNA: TGTGCCATCAGTGATGGGTTTACTGAAGCTTTCTTT
D: TRBD1; V: TRBV14; J: TRBJ1-5; size: medium-sized; CDR3: CASSLTGSNQPQHF; DNA: TGTGCCAGCAGCCTGACAGGGAGCAATCAGCCCCAGCATTTT
D: .; V: TRBV5-1; J: TRBJ2-3; size: many; CDR3: CASATSGTDTQYF; DNA: TGCGCCAGCGCCACTTCAGGGACAGATACGCAGTATTTT
D: TRBD1; V: TRBV29-1; J: TRBJ1-1; size: many; CDR3: CSSRDRSNTEAFF; DNA: TGCAGCTCCCGGGACAGGTCGAACACTGAAGCTTTCTTT
D: .; V: TRBV7-2; J: TRBJ1-1; size: many; CDR3: CASSSTGRMNTEAFF; DNA: TGTGCCAGCAGCTCTACCGGGCGTATGAACACTGAAGCTTTCTTT
D: .; V: TRBV4-1; J: TRBJ2-4; size: many; CDR3: CASSAYGLAKNIQYF; DNA: TGCGCCAGCAGCGCCTACGGACTAGCCAAAAACATTCAGTACTTC
D: TRBD1; V: TRBV2; J: TRBJ1-1; size: many; CDR3: CASRGTGMNTEAFF; DNA: TGTGCCAGCAGAGGGACAGGGATGAACACTGAAGCTTTCTTT
D: .; V: TRBV7-9; J: TRBJ2-5; size: few; CDR3: CASSNRRGTQYF; DNA: TGTGCCAGCAGTAACAGGAGAGGGACCCAGTACTTC
D: TRBD1; V: TRBV6-2/TRBV6-3; J: TRBJ2-2; size: many; CDR3: CASRRSGTGGTGELFF; DNA: TGTGCCAGCAGGCGATCCGGGACAGGGGGGACCGGGGAGCTGTTTTTT
D: .; V: TRBV7-3; J: TRBJ1-4; size: .; CDR3: CASSLSVATNEKLFF; DNA: TGTGCCAGCAGCCTCTCAGTAGCAACTAATGAAAAACTGTTTTTT
D: TRBD1; V: TRBV4-1; J: TRBJ1-2; size: many; CDR3: CASSRIGGGAHGYTF; DNA: TGCGCCAGCAGCCGGATAGGGGGCGGAGCCCATGGCTACACCTTC
D: TRBD2; V: TRBV20-1; J: TRBJ2-1; size: few; CDR3: CSARGPAGSSYNEQFF; DNA: TGCAGTGCTAGAGGGCCAGCGGGAAGCTCCTACAATGAGCAGTTCTTC
D: TRBD1; V: TRBV7-9; J: TRBJ2-7; size: medium-sized; CDR3: CASSEGTGTKQYF; DNA: TGTGCCAGCAGCGAAGGGACAGGGACGAAGCAGTACTTC
D: .; V: TRBV20-1; J: TRBJ2-1; size: many; CDR3: CSARARQLSYNEQFF; DNA: TGCAGTGCTAGAGCTCGTCAGCTCTCCTACAATGAGCAGTTCTTC
D: TRBD1; V: TRBV5-6; J: TRBJ1-5; size: many; CDR3: CASSLLGQGADQPQHF; DNA: TGTGCCAGCAGCTTACTGGGACAGGGGGCGGATCAGCCCCAGCATTTT
D: TRBD1; V: TRBV7-8; J: TRBJ1-6; size: many; CDR3: CASSSRTGAGSPLHF; DNA: TGTGCCAGCAGCTCGAGGACAGGCGCGGGTTCACCCCTCCACTTT
D: .; V: TRBV5-5; J: TRBJ1-5; size: many; CDR3: CASSLVSGTSNQPQHF; DNA: TGTGCCAGCAGCTTGGTATCCGGGACGAGCAATCAGCCCCAGCATTTT
D: TRBD1; V: TRBV12-3/TRBV12-4; J: TRBJ1-2; size: few; CDR3: CASSFSQGNYGYTF; DNA: TGTGCCAGCAGTTTTTCACAGGGGAACTATGGCTACACCTTC
D: .; V: TRBV7-2; J: TRBJ1-1; size: many; CDR3: CASNGQTNTEAFF; DNA: TGTGCCAGCAACGGACAGACAAACACTGAAGCTTTCTTT
D: .; V: TRBV4-3; J: TRBJ1-1; size: .; CDR3: CASSPEWGMNTEAFF; DNA: TGCGCCAGCAGCCCTGAGTGGGGTATGAACACTGAAGCTTTCTTT
D: TRBD1; V: TRBV18; J: TRBJ2-7; size: many; CDR3: CASSPGTGKPYEQYF; DNA: TGTGCCAGCTCTCCCGGGACAGGGAAGCCCTACGAGCAGTACTTC
D: .; V: TRBV5-1; J: TRBJ1-1; size: many; CDR3: CASSVKMNTEAFF; DNA: TGCGCCAGCAGCGTGAAGATGAACACTGAAGCTTTCTTT
D: .; V: TRBV5-1; J: TRBJ2-7; size: many; CDR3: CASSLPSYEQYF; DNA: TGCGCCAGCAGCTTGCCCAGCTACGAGCAGTACTTC
D: TRBD1; V: TRBV5-1; J: TRBJ1-2; size: many; CDR3: CASSSRTIPGQGGYGYTF; DNA: TGCGCCAGCAGCTCAAGGACGATACCGGGACAGGGCGGCTATGGCTACACCTTC
D: .; V: TRBV29-1; J: TRBJ2-3; size: .; CDR3: CSVSPAVGAADTQYF; DNA: TGCAGCGTTTCTCCAGCGGTGGGGGCGGCAGATACGCAGTATTTT
D: TRBD2; V: TRBV5-4; J: TRBJ2-3; size: .; CDR3: CASSFGAGGRSDTQYF; DNA: TGTGCCAGCAGCTTTGGAGCGGGGGGGCGCTCAGATACGCAGTATTTT
D: .; V: TRBV4-3; J: TRBJ2-1; size: few; CDR3: CASSQDSRTYNEQFF; DNA: TGCGCCAGCAGCCAAGATTCGCGGACCTACAATGAGCAGTTCTTC
D: .; V: TRBV15; J: TRBJ1-5; size: medium-sized; CDR3: CATSQGGYQPQHF; DNA: TGTGCCACCAGCCAGGGTGGGTATCAGCCCCAGCATTTT
D: TRBD1; V: TRBV7-9; J: TRBJ1-3; size: .; CDR3: CASSFPDSKQGMNSGNTIYF; DNA: TGTGCCAGCAGCTTTCCCGATTCAAAACAGGGGATGAACTCTGGAAACACCATATATTTT
D: .; V: TRBV28; J: TRBJ2-5; size: many; CDR3: CASNLSGSKFLQETQYF; DNA: TGTGCCAGCAACCTAAGTGGCTCGAAATTTCTACAAGAGACCCAGTACTTC
D: .; V: TRBV28; J: TRBJ2-1; size: few; CDR3: CSGGDGPYNEQFF; DNA: TGTAGTGGTGGAGACGGGCCCTACAATGAGCAGTTCTTC
D: TRBD2; V: TRBV6-2/TRBV6-3; J: TRBJ2-1; size: few; CDR3: CASSSLHLAGENEQFF; DNA: TGTGCCAGCAGCTCCCTCCACCTAGCGGGCGAAAATGAGCAGTTCTTC
D: TRBD2; V: TRBV11-2; J: TRBJ2-1; size: many; CDR3: CASSSRTSGGNEQFF; DNA: TGTGCCAGCAGCTCCCGGACTAGCGGGGGAAATGAGCAGTTCTTC
D: TRBD1; V: TRBV5-4; J: TRBJ1-5; size: many; CDR3: CASSYDRGQPQHF; DNA: TGTGCCAGCAGCTATGACAGGGGCCAGCCCCAGCATTTT
D: .; V: TRBV30; J: TRBJ1-2; size: many; CDR3: CAWSINRASGYTF; DNA: TGTGCCTGGAGTATAAACAGGGCGTCTGGCTACACCTTC
D: .; V: TRBV20-1; J: TRBJ2-2; size: .; CDR3: CSARDYLNTGELFF; DNA: TGCAGTGCTAGGGACTACCTTAACACCGGGGAGCTGTTTTTT
D: .; V: TRBV7-8; J: TRBJ1-6; size: medium-sized; CDR3: CASSLSSPLHF; DNA: TGTGCCAGCAGCTTAAGTTCACCCCTCCACTTT
D: TRBD1; V: TRBV6-2/TRBV6-3; J: TRBJ2-7; size: many; CDR3: CASILRGTGSYEQYF; DNA: TGTGCCAGCATTCTCAGGGGGACAGGAAGCTACGAGCAGTACTTC
D: .; V: TRBV29-1; J: TRBJ2-4; size: medium-sized; CDR3: CSVEGFKDIQYF; DNA: TGCAGCGTTGAGGGTTTTAAGGACATTCAGTACTTC
D: TRBD1; V: TRBV12-3/TRBV12-4; J: TRBJ2-5; size: many; CDR3: CASRGTAEETQYF; DNA: TGTGCCAGCAGAGGGACAGCAGAAGAGACCCAGTACTTC
D: TRBD1; V: TRBV20-1; J: TRBJ1-2; size: many; CDR3: CSASDRRDSNYGYTF; DNA: TGCAGTGCTAGTGATCGGCGGGACAGTAACTATGGCTACACCTTC
D: .; V: TRBV7-2; J: TRBJ1-1; size: few; CDR3: CASSLIPTREAFF; DNA: TGTGCCAGCAGCTTAATCCCAACACGAGAAGCTTTCTTT
D: .; V: TRBV7-2; J: TRBJ2-3; size: .; CDR3: CASSPDRYTQYF; DNA: TGTGCCAGCAGCCCGGACCGCTATACGCAGTATTTT
D: .; V: TRBV11-2; J: TRBJ2-1; size: many; CDR3: CASSPGLFPYNEQFF; DNA: TGTGCCAGCAGCCCAGGACTATTTCCGTACAATGAGCAGTTCTTC